The T cell receptor beta chain under discussion was sequenced for a study of T-cell reconstitution after alpha-beta-depleted transplantation in children. There are a few counts of this clonotype. Unique molecular identifiers tagged the TCRbeta library. MiXCR, applied by TCRdb to the PCR reads, yields one record per CDR3 protein. The sample has some 500,000 distinct CDR3 sequences, roughly 33% seen once; the top ten hold around 2.5%. The J segment lost 5 bases and the V segment lost 5 bases, leaving 8 bases of the junction unmatched. The CDR3 covers 14 residues. The germline gives CDR1 DFQATT, CDR2 SNEGSKA (reference sequence).

The sample here was PBMCs from the stem cell graft donor, taken from the stem cell graft. The origin of this receptor is a human donor who donated a stem cell graft to a child with aplastic anemia. The genes are TRBV20-1 and TRBJ1-5, with 8 bases fitting TRBD1. Here the CDR3 reads CSALKTGVDQPQHF. The CDR3 DNA is TGCAGTGCTTTGAAGACAGGGGTGGATCAGCCCCAGCATTTT.